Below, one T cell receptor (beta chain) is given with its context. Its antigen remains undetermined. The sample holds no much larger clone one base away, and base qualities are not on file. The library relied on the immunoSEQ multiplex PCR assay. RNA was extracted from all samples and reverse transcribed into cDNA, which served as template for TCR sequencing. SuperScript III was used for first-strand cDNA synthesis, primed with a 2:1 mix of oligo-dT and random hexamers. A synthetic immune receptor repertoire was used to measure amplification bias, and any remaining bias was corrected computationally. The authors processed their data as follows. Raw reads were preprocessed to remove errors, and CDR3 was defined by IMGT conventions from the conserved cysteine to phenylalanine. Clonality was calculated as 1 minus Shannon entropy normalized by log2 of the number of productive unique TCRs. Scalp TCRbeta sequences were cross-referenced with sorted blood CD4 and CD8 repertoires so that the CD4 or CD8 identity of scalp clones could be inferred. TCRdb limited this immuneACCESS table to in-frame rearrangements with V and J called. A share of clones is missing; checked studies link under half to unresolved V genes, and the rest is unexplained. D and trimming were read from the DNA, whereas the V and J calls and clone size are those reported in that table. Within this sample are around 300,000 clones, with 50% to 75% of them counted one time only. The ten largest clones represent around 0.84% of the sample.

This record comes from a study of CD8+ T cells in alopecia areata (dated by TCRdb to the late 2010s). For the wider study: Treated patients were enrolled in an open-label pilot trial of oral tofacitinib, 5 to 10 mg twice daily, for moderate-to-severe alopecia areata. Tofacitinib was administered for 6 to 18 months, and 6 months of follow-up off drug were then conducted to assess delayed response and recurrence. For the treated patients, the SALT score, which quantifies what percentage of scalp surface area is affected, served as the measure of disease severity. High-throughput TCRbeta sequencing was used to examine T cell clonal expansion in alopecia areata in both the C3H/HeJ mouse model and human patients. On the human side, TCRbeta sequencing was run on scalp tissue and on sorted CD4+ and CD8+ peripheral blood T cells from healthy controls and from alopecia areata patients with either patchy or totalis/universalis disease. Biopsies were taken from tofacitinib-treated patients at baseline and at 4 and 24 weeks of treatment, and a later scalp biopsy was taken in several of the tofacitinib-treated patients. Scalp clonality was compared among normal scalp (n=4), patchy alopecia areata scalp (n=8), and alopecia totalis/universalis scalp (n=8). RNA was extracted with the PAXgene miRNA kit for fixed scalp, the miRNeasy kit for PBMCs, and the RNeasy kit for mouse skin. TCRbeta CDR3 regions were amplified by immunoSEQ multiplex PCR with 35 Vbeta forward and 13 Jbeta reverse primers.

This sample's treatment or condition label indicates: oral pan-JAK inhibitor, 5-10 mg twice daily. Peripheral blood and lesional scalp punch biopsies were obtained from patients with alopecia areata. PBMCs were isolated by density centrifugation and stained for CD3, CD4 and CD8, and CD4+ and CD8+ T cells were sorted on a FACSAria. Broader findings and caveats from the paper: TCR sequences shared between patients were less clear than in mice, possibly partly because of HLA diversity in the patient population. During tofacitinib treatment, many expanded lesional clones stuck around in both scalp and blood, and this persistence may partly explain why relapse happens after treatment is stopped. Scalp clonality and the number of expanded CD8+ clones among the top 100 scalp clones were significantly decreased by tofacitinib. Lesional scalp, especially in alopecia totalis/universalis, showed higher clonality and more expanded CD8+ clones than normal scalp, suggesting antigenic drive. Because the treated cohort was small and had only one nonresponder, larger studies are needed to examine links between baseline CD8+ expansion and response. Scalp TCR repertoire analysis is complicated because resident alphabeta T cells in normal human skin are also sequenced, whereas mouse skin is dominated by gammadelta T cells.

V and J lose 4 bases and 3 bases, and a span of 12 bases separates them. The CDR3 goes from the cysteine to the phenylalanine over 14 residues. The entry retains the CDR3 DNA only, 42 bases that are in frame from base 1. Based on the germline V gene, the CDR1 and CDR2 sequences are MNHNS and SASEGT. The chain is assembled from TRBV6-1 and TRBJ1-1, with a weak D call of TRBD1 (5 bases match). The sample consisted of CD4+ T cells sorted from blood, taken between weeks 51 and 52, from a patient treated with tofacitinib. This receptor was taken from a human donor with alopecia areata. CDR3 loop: CASSVSRGDTEAFF. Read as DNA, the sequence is TGTGCCAGCAGTGTCTCGAGAGGGGACACTGAAGCTTTCTTT.